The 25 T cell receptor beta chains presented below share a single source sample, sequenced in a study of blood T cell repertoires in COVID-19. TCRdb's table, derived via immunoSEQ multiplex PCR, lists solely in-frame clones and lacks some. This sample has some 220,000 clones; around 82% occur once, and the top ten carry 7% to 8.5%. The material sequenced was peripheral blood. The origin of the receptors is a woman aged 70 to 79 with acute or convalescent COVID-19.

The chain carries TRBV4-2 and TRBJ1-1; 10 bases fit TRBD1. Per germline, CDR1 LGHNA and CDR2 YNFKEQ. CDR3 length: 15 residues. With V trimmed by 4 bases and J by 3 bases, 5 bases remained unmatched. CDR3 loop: CASSLGQGEDTEAFF. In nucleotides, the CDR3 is TGTGCCAGCAGCCTAGGACAGGGGGAGGACACTGAAGCTTTCTTT.

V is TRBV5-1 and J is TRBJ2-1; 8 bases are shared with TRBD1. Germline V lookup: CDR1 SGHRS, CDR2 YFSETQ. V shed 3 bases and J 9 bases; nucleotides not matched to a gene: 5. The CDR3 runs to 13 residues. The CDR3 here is CASSSGTGFEQFF. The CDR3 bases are TGCGCCAGCAGCTCCGGGACAGGTTTTGAGCAGTTCTTC.

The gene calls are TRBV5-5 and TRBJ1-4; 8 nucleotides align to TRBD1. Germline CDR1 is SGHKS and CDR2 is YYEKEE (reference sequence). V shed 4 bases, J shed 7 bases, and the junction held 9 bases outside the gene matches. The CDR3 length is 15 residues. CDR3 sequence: CASSPGTGSFEKLFF. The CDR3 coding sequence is TGTGCCAGCAGCCCCGGGACAGGAAGTTTTGAAAAACTGTTTTTT.

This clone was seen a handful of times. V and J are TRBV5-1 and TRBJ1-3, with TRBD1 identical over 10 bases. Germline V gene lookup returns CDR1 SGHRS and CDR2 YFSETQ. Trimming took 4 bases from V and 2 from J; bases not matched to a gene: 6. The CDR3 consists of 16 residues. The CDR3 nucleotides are TGCGCCAGCAGCAGAGCGGGACAGGGGACTGGAAACACCATATATTTT. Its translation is CASSRAGQGTGNTIYF.

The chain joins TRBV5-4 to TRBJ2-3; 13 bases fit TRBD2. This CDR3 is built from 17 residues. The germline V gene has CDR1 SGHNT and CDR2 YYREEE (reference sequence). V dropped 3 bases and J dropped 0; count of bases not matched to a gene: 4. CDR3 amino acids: CASSSRTSGSSTDTQYF. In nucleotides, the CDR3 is TGTGCCAGCAGCTCTAGGACTAGCGGGAGTAGCACAGATACGCAGTATTTT.

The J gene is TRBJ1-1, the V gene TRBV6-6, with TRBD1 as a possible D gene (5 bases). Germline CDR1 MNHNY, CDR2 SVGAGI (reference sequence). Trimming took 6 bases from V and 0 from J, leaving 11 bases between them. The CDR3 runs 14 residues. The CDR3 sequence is CASRAGRMNTEAFF. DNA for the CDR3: TGTGCCAGCAGAGCAGGGAGGATGAACACTGAAGCTTTCTTT.

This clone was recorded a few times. CDR3 DNA sequence: TGTGCCAGCAGCCCCCAGGCCGGACACCATGAAGCTTTCTTT. Translating it yields CASSPQAGHHEAFF. This chain links TRBV6-5 with TRBJ1-1, with D possibly matching TRBD1 (5 bases). CDR3 length: 14 residues. The ends were cut back, 6 bases at V and 7 bases at J, with 18 bases in the middle. In germline, CDR1 is MNHEY, CDR2 SVGAGI.

The DNA for the CDR3 is TGTGCCAGCAGACCCCTCCGACAGGCCCCGGGGCAGCCCCAGCATTTT. This sequence encodes CASRPLRQAPGQPQHF. This chain joins TRBV6-6 and TRBJ1-5; TRBD1 is a possible D gene (6 bases). The CDR3 contains 16 residues. V gave up 6 bases and J gave up 7 bases, with 22 bases separating them. Germline CDR1 is MNHNY and CDR2 is SVGAGI (reference sequence).

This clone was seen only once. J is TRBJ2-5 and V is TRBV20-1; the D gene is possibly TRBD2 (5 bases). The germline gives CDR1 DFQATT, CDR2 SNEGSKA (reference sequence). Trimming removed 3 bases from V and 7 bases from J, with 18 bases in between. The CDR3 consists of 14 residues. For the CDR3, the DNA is TGCAGTGCTAGTAATCCGGCGGGCATGGGGACCCAGTACTTC. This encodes CSASNPAGMGTQYF.

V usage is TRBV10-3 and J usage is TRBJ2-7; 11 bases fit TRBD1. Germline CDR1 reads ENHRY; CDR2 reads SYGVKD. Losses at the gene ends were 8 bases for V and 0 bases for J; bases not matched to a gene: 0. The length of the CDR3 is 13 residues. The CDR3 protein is CAIGTGGSYEQYF. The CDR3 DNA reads TGTGCCATCGGGACAGGGGGCTCCTACGAGCAGTACTTC.

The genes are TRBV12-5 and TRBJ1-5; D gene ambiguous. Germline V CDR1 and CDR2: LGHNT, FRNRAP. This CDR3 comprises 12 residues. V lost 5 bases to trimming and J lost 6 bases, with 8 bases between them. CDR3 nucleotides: TGTGCTAGTGGTCCCCCCTTTCAGCCCCAGCATTTT. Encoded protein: CASGPPFQPQHF.

CDR3 residues: CASSLRQGAGEQYF. CDR3 sequence (DNA): TGTGCCAGCAGCCTCCGACAGGGGGCGGGGGAGCAGTACTTC. The chain carries TRBV3-1 (or the pseudogene TRBV3-2) and TRBJ2-7; 10 nucleotides line up with TRBD1. The V segment lost 4 bases and the J segment 7 bases; nucleotides outside the gene matches: 7. The CDR3 runs 14 residues. Germline V gives CDR1 LGHDT, CDR2 YNNKEL (reference sequence).

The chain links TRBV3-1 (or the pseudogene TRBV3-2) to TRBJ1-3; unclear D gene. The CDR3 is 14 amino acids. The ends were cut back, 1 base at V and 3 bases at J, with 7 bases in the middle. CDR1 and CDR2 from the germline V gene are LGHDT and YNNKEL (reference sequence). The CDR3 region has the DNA TGTGCCAGCAGCCAAGGGGGAGGTGGAAACACCATATATTTT. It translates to CASSQGGGGNTIYF.

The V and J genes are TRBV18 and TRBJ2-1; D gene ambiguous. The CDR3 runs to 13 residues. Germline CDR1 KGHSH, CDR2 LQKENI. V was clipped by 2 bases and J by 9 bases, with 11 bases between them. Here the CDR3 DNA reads TGTGCCAGCTCACCAAGCCGGTCTGCTGAGCAGTTCTTC. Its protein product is CASSPSRSAEQFF.

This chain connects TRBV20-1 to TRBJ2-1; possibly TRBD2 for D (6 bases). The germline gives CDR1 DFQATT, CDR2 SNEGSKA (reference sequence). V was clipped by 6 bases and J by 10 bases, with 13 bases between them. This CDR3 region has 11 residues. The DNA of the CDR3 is TGCAGTGCGCTAGTCCGGGGGGAGCAGTTCTTC. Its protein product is CSALVRGEQFF.

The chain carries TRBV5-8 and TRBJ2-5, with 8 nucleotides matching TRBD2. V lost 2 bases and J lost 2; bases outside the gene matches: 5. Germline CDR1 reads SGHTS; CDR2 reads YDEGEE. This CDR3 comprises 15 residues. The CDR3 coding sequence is TGTGCCAGCAGCTTCTGGCGGGGGGTACAAGAGACCCAGTACTTC. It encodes CASSFWRGVQETQYF.

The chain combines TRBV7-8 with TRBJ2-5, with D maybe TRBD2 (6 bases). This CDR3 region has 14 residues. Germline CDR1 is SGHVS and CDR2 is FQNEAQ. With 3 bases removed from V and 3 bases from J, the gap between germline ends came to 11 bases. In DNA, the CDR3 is TGTGCCAGCAGCTTCCATGGGGGGAAAGAGACCCAGTACTTC. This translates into CASSFHGGKETQYF. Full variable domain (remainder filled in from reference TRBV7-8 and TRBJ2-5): GAGVSQSPRYKVAKRGQDVALRCDPISGHVSLFWYQQALGQGPEFLTYFQNEAQLDKSGLPSDRFFAERPEGSVSTLKIQRTQQEDSAVYLCASSFHGGKETQYFGPGTRLLVL.

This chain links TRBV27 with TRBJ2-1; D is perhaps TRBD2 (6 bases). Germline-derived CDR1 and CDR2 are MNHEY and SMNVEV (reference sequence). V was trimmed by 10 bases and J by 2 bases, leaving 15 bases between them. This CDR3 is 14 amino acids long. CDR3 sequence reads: CATSRRGTYNEQFF. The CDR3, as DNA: TGTGCCACCTCGAGGAGGGGTACCTACAATGAGCAGTTCTTC.

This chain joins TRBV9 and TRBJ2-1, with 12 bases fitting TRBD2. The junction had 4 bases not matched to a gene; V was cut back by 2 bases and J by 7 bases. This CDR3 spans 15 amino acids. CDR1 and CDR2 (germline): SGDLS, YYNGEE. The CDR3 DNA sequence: TGTGCCAGCAGCGTCCTAGCGGGGGGGTTAAATGAGCAGTTCTTC. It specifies CASSVLAGGLNEQFF. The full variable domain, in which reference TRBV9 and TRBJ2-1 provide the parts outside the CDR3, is DSGVTQTPKHLITATGQRVTLRCSPRSGDLSVYWYQQSLDQGLQFLIQYYNGEERAKGNILERFSAQQFPDLHSELNLSSLELGDSALYFCASSVLAGGLNEQFFGPGTRLTVL.

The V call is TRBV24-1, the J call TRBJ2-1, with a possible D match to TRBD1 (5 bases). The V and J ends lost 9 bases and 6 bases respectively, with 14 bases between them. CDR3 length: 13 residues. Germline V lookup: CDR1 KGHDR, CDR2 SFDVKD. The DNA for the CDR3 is TGTGCCACCGCCAGGGCAGCTGGCAATGAGCAGTTCTTC. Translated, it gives CATARAAGNEQFF.

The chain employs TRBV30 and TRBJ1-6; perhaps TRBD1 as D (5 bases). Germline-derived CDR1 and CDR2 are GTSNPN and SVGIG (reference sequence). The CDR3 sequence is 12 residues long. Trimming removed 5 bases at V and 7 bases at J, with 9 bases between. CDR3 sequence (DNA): TGTGCCTGGGGACACCCCAATTCACCCCTCCACTTT. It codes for CAWGHPNSPLHF.

CDR3: CASSQARTGGNYGYTF. The CDR3 DNA reads as TGTGCCAGCAGCCAAGCCAGGACAGGGGGGAACTATGGCTACACCTTC. The J gene is TRBJ1-2, the V gene TRBV3-1 (or the pseudogene TRBV3-2); the match to TRBD1 covers 10 bases. The germline CDR1 and CDR2 sequences are LGHDT and YNNKEL (reference sequence). Germline trimming cut 1 base from V and 2 bases from J; bases unmatched to any gene: 4. The CDR3 sequence is 16 residues long.

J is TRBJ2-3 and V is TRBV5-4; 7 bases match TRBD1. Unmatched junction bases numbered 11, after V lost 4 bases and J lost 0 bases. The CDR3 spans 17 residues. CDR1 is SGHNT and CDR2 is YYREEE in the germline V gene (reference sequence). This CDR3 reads CASSLTIGGPSTDTQYF. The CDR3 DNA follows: TGTGCCAGCAGCCTAACAATAGGGGGCCCTAGCACAGATACGCAGTATTTT.

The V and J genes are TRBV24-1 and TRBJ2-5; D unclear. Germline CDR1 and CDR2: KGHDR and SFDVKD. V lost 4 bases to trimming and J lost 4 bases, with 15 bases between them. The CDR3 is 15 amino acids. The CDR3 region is CATSDNRQVLETQYF. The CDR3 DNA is TGTGCCACCAGTGACAACCGACAAGTCCTAGAGACCCAGTACTTC.

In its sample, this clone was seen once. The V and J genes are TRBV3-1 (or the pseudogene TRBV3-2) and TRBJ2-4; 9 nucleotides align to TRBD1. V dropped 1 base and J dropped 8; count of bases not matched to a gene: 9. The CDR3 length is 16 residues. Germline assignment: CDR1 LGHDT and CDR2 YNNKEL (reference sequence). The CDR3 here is CASSQGPQGARDIQYF. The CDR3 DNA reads TGTGCCAGCAGCCAAGGTCCACAGGGGGCGCGGGACATTCAGTACTTC.